This TCR beta chain was profiled in a study of vaccination and CD4 T cells after COVID-19. Study results and caveats: Researchers report that 304 of 307 vaccine-specific clones in convalescent patients proved spike mono-reactive.

The Oncomine TCR Beta short-read assay sequenced DNA from cultured CD4+ T cells. Using its own MiXCR run on the PCR reads, TCRdb lists one record per CDR3 protein. The sample includes fewer than 4,500 distinct CDR3 sequences, 24% of them seen just once. Treatment of the sample: roughly nine-day PBMC culture with coronavirus spike peptide pools or control peptides (ViraFEST assay). It was before the COVID-19 pandemic (2011-2018) that the unexposed donor's CD4+ T cells were collected. The sample holds a few counts of this clonotype. Its antigen is not known. The V gene end was trimmed by 6 bases and the J gene end by 6 bases; junction bases not matched to a gene: 11. Germline lookup yields CDR1 MNHNS and CDR2 SASEGT. CDR3 length equals 16 residues.

Input material: CD4+ T cells from blood, cultured in vitro. The sequence derives from a human donor in good health. V and J are TRBV6-1 and TRBJ2-3, with 11 bases aligning to TRBD1. This CDR3 reads CASSRGTGGSPDTQYF. The CDR3 coding sequence is TGTGCCAGCAGCCGTGGGACAGGGGGTTCCCCGGATACGCAGTATTTT.